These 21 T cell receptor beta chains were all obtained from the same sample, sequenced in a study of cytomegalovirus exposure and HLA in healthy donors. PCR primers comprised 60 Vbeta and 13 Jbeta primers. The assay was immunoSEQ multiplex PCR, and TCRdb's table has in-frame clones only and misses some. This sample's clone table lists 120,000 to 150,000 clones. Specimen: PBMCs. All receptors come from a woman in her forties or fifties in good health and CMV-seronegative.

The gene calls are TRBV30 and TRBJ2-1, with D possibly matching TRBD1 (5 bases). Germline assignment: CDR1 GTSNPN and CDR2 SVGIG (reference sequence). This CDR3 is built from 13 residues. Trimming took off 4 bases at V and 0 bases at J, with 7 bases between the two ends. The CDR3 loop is CAWTRGSYNEQFF. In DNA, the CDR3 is TGTGCCTGGACTAGGGGCTCCTACAATGAGCAGTTCTTC. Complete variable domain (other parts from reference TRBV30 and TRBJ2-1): SQTIHQWPATLVQPVGSPLSLECTVEGTSNPNLYWYRQAAGRGLQLLFYSVGIGQISSEVPQNLSASRPQDRQFILSSKKLLLSDSGFYLCAWTRGSYNEQFFGPGTRLTVL.

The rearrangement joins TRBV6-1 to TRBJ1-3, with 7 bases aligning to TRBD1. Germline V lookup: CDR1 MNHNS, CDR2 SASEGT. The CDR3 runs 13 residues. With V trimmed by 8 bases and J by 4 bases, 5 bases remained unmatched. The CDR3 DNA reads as TGTGCCAGCGACCGGGGACAGGGAAACACCATATATTTT. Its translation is CASDRGQGNTIYF.

CDR3 in amino acids: CASSAPSTSGDYEQYF. In DNA form, the CDR3 reads TGTGCCAGCAGCGCCCCCTCTACTAGCGGGGACTACGAGCAGTACTTC. The chain is built from TRBV9 and TRBJ2-7, with 10 positions matching TRBD2. The CDR3 has 16 amino acids. The V segment lost 3 bases and the J segment 3 bases; nucleotides outside the gene matches: 9. The germline V gene encodes CDR1 SGDLS and CDR2 YYNGEE.

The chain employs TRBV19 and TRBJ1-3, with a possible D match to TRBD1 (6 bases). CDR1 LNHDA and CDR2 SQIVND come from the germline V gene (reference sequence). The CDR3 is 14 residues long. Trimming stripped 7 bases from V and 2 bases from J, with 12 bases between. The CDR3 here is CASTTGSAGNTIYF. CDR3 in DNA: TGTGCCAGTACTACAGGGTCGGCTGGAAACACCATATATTTT. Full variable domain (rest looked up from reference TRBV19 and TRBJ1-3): DGGITQSPKYLFRKEGQNVTLSCEQNLNHDAMYWYRQDPGQGLRLIYYSQIVNDFQKGDIAEGYSVSREKKESFPLTVTSAQKNPTAFYLCASTTGSAGNTIYFGEGSWLTVV.

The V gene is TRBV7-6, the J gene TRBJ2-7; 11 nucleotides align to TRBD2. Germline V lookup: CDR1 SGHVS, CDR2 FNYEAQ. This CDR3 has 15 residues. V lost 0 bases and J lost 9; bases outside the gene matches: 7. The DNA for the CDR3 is TGTGCCAGCAGCTTAGCGGGTAGCGGGAGGGCCGGGCAGTACTTC. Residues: CASSLAGSGRAGQYF.

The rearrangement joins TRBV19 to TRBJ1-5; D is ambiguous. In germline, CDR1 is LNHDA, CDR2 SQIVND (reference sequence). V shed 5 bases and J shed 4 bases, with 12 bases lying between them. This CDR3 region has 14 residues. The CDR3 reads CASSGSSLNQPQHF. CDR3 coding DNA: TGTGCCAGTAGTGGGAGCTCCCTAAATCAGCCCCAGCATTTT.

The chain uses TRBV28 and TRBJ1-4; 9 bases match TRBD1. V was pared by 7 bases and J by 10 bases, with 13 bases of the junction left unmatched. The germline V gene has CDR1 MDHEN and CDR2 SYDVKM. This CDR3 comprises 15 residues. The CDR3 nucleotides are TGTGCCAGCACCCAGCCGGGACAGGGAAGGGGAAAACTGTTTTTT. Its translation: CASTQPGQGRGKLFF.

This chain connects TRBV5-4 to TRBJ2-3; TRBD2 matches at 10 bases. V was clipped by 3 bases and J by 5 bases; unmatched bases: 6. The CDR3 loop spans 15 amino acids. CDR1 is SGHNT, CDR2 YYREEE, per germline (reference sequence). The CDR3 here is CASSSPSGSIDTQYF. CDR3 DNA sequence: TGTGCCAGCAGCTCACCTAGCGGGAGTATAGATACGCAGTATTTT.

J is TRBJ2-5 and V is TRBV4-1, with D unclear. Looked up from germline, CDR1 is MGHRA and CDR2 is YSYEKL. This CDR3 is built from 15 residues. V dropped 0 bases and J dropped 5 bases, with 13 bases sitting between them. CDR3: CASSQDSAGYETQYF. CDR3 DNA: TGCGCCAGCAGCCAAGATTCGGCAGGTTACGAGACCCAGTACTTC.

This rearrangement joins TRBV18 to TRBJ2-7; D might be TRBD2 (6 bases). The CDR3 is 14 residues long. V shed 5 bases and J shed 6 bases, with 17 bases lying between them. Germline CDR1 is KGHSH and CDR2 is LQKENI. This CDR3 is CASSGAGGPSEQYF. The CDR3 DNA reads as TGTGCCAGCTCAGGGGCAGGAGGGCCCTCCGAGCAGTACTTC. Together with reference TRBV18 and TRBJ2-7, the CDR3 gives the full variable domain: NAGVMQNPRHLVRRRGQEARLRCSPMKGHSHVYWYRQLPEEGLKFMVYLQKENIIDESGMPKERFSAEFPKEGPSILRIQQVVRGDSAAYFCASSGAGGPSEQYFGPGTRLTVT.

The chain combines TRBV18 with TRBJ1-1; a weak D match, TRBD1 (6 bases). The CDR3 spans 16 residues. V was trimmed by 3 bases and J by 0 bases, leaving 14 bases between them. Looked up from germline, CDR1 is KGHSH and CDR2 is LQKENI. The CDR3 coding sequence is TGTGCCAGCTCACCGTTTACAGGACAGATGAACACTGAAGCTTTCTTT. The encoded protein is CASSPFTGQMNTEAFF.

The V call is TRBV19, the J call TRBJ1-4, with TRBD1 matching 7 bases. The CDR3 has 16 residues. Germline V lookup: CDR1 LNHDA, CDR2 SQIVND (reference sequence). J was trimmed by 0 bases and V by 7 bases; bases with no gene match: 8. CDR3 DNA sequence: TGTGCCAGTACCGAAGGGACAGCCGCAACTAATGAAAAACTGTTTTTT. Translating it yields CASTEGTAATNEKLFF.

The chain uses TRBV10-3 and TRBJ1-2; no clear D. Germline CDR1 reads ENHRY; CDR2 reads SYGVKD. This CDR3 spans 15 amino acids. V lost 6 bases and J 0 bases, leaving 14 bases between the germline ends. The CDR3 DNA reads TGTGCCATCAGGGGAGAGTCGGGAGCTAACTATGGCTACACCTTC. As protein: CAIRGESGANYGYTF.

CDR3 nucleotides: TGTGCCAGCAGGACAGGGCTGAACTATGGCTACACCTTC. Its translation: CASRTGLNYGYTF. The rearrangement uses TRBV6-5 and TRBJ1-2, with TRBD1 matching 7 bases. CDR1 is MNHEY, CDR2 SVGAGI, per germline. The CDR3 loop spans 13 amino acids. Germline trimming cut 6 bases from V and 2 bases from J; bases unmatched to any gene: 3.

In DNA form, the CDR3 reads TGTGCCAGCAGCCCACCCGACTACGAGCAGTACTTC. Amino acids: CASSPPDYEQYF. The rearrangement joins TRBV7-2 to TRBJ2-5; D remains ambiguous. The better agreement between TRBJ2-7 and the DNA end casts doubt on the J call. Germline CDR1 and CDR2: SGHTA and FQGNSA. The CDR3 is 12 amino acids.

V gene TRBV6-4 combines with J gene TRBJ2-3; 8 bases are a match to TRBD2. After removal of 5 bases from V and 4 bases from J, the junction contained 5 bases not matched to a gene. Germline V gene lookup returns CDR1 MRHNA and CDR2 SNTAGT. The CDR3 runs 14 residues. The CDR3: CASSLAGPPDTQYF. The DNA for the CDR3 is TGTGCCAGCAGTTTAGCGGGACCACCAGATACGCAGTATTTT.

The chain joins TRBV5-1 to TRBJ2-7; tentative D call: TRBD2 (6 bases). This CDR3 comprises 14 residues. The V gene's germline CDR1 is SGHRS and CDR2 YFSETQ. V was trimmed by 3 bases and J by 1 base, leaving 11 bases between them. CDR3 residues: CASSSTGTSYEQYF. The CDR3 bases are TGCGCCAGCAGCTCCACCGGGACTTCCTACGAGCAGTACTTC.

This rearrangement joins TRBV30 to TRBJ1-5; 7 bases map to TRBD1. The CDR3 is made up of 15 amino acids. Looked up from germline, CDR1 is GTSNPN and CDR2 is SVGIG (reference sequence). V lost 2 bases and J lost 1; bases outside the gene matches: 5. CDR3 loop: CAWSIRDRSNQPQHF. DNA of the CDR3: TGTGCCTGGAGTATCCGGGACAGAAGCAATCAGCCCCAGCATTTT.

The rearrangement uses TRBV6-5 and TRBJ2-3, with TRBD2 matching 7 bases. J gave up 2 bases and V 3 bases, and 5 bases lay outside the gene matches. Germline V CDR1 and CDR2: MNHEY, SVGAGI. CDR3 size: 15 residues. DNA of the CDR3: TGTGCCAGCAGTTATACGGGAGGACCCACAGATACGCAGTATTTT. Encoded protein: CASSYTGGPTDTQYF.

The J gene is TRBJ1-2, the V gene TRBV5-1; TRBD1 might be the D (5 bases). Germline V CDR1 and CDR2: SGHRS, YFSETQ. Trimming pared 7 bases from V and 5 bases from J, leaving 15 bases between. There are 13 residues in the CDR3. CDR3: CASPSGGWYGYTF. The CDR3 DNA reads TGCGCCAGCCCCTCGGGGGGTTGGTATGGCTACACCTTC.

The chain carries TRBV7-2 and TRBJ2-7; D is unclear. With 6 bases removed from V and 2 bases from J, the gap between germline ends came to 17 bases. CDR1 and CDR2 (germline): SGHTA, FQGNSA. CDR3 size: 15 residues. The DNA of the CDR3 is TGTGCCAGCAGGCGAGCCGTAGAGATTCCCTACGAGCAGTACTTC. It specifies CASRRAVEIPYEQYF.